This T cell receptor beta chain was identified in a study of blood T cell repertoires in COVID-19 (TCRdb year 2020). About the study as a whole: Samples from collaborators originated in the United States, Italy and Spain and spanned both the acute and convalescent phases of COVID-19. Subjects who had been exposed to COVID-19, were actively infected with it, or had recovered from it provided the deeply sampled blood TCRbeta repertoires that made up the dataset. The repertoires were made available in a free public database intended to serve as a resource for research on the immune response to SARS-CoV-2. Where available, HLA class I and class II types were taken from metadata supplied by the sample provider and were not determined by assay-based typing. Sample metadata almost always included a de-identified subject ID, COVID-19 status, age in years and sex. The prospective study material was composed of cDNA or gDNA derived from T cells, B-cell-depleted T cells, or PBMCs. Samples were obtained from the ongoing ImmuneRACE study (first 160 participants) and from 1,254 subjects provided by 6 global collaborators.

Each collaborating institution followed its own protocols to collect whole blood in K2EDTA tubes. For TCRbeta analysis, collaborators shipped samples as frozen whole blood, isolated PBMCs, or DNA extracted from either of those sample types. Overall study outcomes, separate from this receptor: The quantity of clinical and demographic metadata differed by source and by participant and was supplied without curation.

As concerns this clone: It has no known antigen specificity. No quality values exist for individual bases; no much larger clone is one base distant.

The immunoSEQ Assay, a bias-controlled multiplex PCR, was used to amplify TCRbeta CDR3 regions from genomic DNA. For the original study's pipeline: Within the assay, amplification of reference gene primers was used to estimate how many nucleated cells each sample contained. To quantify the absolute abundance of each unique TCRbeta CDR3 rearrangement, sequence reads were collapsed and filtered. For each sample, productive Simpson clonality was calculated as the square root of Simpson's diversity index over productive rearrangements. Entries here come from immuneACCESS through TCRdb and include only in-frame sequences with V and J called. Some clones fail to appear in such tables; in the studies checked, an unresolved V gene covers under half of the shortfall, and the cause of the remainder is unknown. That table is the source of V, J and clone size, and D and trimming were worked out from the DNA. The sample yields 120,000 to 150,000 clones; 80% to 90% were counted once. Approximately 10% of the sample is in the top ten clones.

This TCR was sampled from a man aged 60-69 years with active or convalescent COVID-19. The material sequenced was peripheral blood.

The DNA sequence reads TGTGCCAGCAGCCTCACGGCAGGGAATCAGCCCCAGCATTTT. The encoded protein is CASSLTAGNQPQHF. This chain is built from TRBV28 and TRBJ1-5, and possibly TRBD1, on 5 matching bases. Including the terminal cysteine and phenylalanine, the CDR3 comprises 14 residues. The only DNA kept is the CDR3, 42 bases in frame from the first base. V is cut by 6 bases and J by 4 bases, and the space between the germline ends is 13 bases. The germline V gene yields MDHEN for CDR1 and SYDVKM for CDR2. Outside the CDR3, residues come from the reference TRBV28 and TRBJ1-5 proteins, so the full variable domain is: DVKVTQSSRYLVKRTGEKVFLECVQDMDHENMFWYRQDPGLGLRLIYFSYDVKMKEKGDIPEGYSVSREKKERFSLILESASTNQTSMYLCASSLTAGNQPQHFGDGTRLSIL.